The 19 T cell receptor beta chains below come from one sample, sequenced in a study of metastatic and nonmetastatic thyroid tumors. TCRdb re-processed the PCR reads through MiXCR. In the table there are some 15,000 clones, over 25% of which are singletons. Thyroid surgery took place with no prior treatment in any patient. Material: tumor tissue. Receptor source: a female donor with papillary thyroid cancer or a benign thyroid nodule (not recorded which). Some clones in this sample may be carry-over from other donors' samples.

By proportion, this clone is medium-sized. J is TRBJ1-1 and V is TRBV2; no clear D. CDR1 SNHLY and CDR2 FYNNEI come from the germline V gene. With 8 bases removed from V and 4 bases from J, the gap between germline ends came to 17 bases. The CDR3 has 14 amino acids. CDR3 region: CASLSEGGFTEAFF. As DNA, the CDR3 is TGTGCCAGCCTCTCGGAGGGTGGGTTCACTGAAGCTTTCTTT.

This clone has more than one count but fewer than ten. The V and J genes are TRBV6-2 or TRBV6-3 and TRBJ1-2; tentatively, D is TRBD1 (6 bases). The CDR3 covers 12 residues. Germline V lookup: CDR1 MNHEY, CDR2 SVGEGT. Between the trimmed V and J ends, which lost 6 bases and 10 bases, there was a span of 15 bases. CDR3 DNA: TGTGCCAGCAGGACAGGACCGTTGGCCTACACCTTC. Protein product: CASRTGPLAYTF.

V usage is TRBV12-3 or TRBV12-4 and J usage is TRBJ2-1; D might be TRBD2 (5 bases). V lost 7 bases and J 9 bases, leaving 16 bases between the germline ends. The length of the CDR3 is 13 residues. The DNA of the CDR3 is TGTGCCAGCATCCTACTAGGGAATGGTGAGCAGTTCTTC. Protein: CASILLGNGEQFF.

A few counts support this clone. The V gene is TRBV6-1, the J gene TRBJ1-3; D ambiguous. Trimming pared 6 bases from V and 6 bases from J, leaving 15 bases between. The CDR3 has 14 residues. Germline V lookup: CDR1 MNHNS, CDR2 SASEGT. The CDR3 region is CASRPGGWENTIYF. CDR3 DNA sequence: TGTGCCAGCAGGCCTGGTGGTTGGGAAAACACCATATATTTT.

This chain's CDR3 is CASSRGTSGNTQYF. The DNA for the CDR3 is TGTGCCAGCAGCCGGGGGACTAGCGGAAATACGCAGTATTTT. The V gene is TRBV6-2 or TRBV6-3, the J gene TRBJ2-3; 11 bases agree with TRBD2. Trimming took 6 bases from V and 7 from J; bases not matched to a gene: 6. Per the germline V gene, CDR1 is MNHEY and CDR2 is SVGEGT. CDR3 length equals 14 residues.

This clone was observed a few times. V usage is TRBV28 and J usage is TRBJ1-1; D is undetermined. V was cut by 5 bases and J by 0 bases, with 13 bases left in between. The CDR3 sequence is 15 residues long. Germline-derived CDR1 and CDR2 are MDHEN and SYDVKM. The DNA of the CDR3 is TGTGCCAGCAGTAAGGAGACGCCGGTGAACACTGAAGCTTTCTTT. This gives the protein CASSKETPVNTEAFF.

By sample fraction, this clone is medium-sized. V gene TRBV6-1 combines with J gene TRBJ2-2; D unclear. This CDR3 is 13 amino acids long. Trimming shortened V by 3 bases and J by 7 bases, and 9 bases separated the two germline ends. CDR1 and CDR2 from the germline V gene are MNHNS and SASEGT. DNA for the CDR3: TGTGCCAGCAGTGACGAAGGGTTCGGGGAGCTGTTTTTT. Residues: CASSDEGFGELFF.

CDR3 sequence: CASSLTWNQRSSYEQYF. CDR3 bases: TGCGCCAGCAGCTTGACCTGGAACCAGCGGAGCTCCTACGAGCAGTACTTC. The J gene is TRBJ2-7, the V gene TRBV5-1, with a possible D match to TRBD2 (5 bases). V shed 1 base and J shed 0 bases, with 17 bases lying between them. Per germline, CDR1 SGHRS and CDR2 YFSETQ. There are 17 residues in the CDR3.

This clone was counted only a few times. The rearrangement joins TRBV12-3 or TRBV12-4 to TRBJ1-5; TRBD1 matches 8 bases. V dropped 5 bases and J dropped 6; count of bases not matched to a gene: 6. This CDR3 has 14 residues. The CDR3 protein is CASSTDRESQPQHF. The CDR3 DNA reads as TGTGCCAGCAGTACGGACAGGGAAAGTCAGCCCCAGCATTTT.

This clone was picked up many times. This chain links TRBV7-6 with TRBJ2-7, with 9 bases fitting TRBD1. There are 15 residues in the CDR3. Germline V lookup: CDR1 SGHVS, CDR2 FNYEAQ. The V segment lost 5 bases and the J segment 6 bases; nucleotides outside the gene matches: 11. The DNA for the CDR3 is TGTGCCAGCAGCCTCAACCCGGGACAGGGTTCCGAGCAGTACTTC. Protein product: CASSLNPGQGSEQYF.

The V and J genes are TRBV5-1 and TRBJ2-3, with TRBD2 matching over 10 bases. In germline, CDR1 is SGHRS, CDR2 YFSETQ. V dropped 0 bases and J dropped 4; count of bases not matched to a gene: 5. CDR3 size: 16 residues. In DNA form, the CDR3 reads TGCGCCAGCAGCTTGGCTAGCGGGAGTGGGTCAGATACGCAGTATTTT. Its protein product is CASSLASGSGSDTQYF.

This clone showed up many times. Other DNA sequences within the sample encode an identical CDR3. This chain links TRBV7-6 with TRBJ2-7, with 13 nucleotides matching TRBD2. Germline V lookup: CDR1 SGHVS, CDR2 FNYEAQ. This CDR3 comprises 14 residues. The V and J ends lost 5 bases and 6 bases, in that order; junction bases with no gene match: 4. The CDR3, as DNA: TGTGCCAGCAGCCCTGGGACTAGCGGGGCCGAGCAGTACTTC. Its translation: CASSPGTSGAEQYF.

This clone showed up many times. In DNA form, the CDR3 reads TGCAGTTCGTTGGGGACAGGAGGAGAAAAACTGTTTTTT. It yields the protein CSSLGTGGEKLFF. The V call is TRBV20-1, the J call TRBJ1-4; 8 positions match TRBD1. V dropped 8 bases and J dropped 8; count of bases not matched to a gene: 10. The CDR3 extends over 13 amino acids. Looked up from germline, CDR1 is DFQATT and CDR2 is SNEGSKA (reference sequence).

The chain uses TRBV20-1 and TRBJ2-7; D may match TRBD1 or TRBD2 (5 bases each). Trimming pared 0 bases from V and 4 bases from J, leaving 16 bases between. Germline V gene sequence: CDR1 DFQATT, CDR2 SNEGSKA (reference sequence). CDR3 length: 15 amino acids. CDR3 nucleotide sequence: TGCAGTGCTAGAGATTTGGGGGTCTGGGGGTACGAGCAGTACTTC. This translates into CSARDLGVWGYEQYF.

This sequence joins TRBV5-1 and TRBJ2-3; D is unresolved. This CDR3 is built from 13 residues. V was shortened by 4 bases and J by 0 bases, with 6 bases between the two germline ends. Germline CDR1 reads SGHRS; CDR2 reads YFSETQ. The CDR3 is CASSEDSTDTQYF. Here the CDR3 DNA reads TGCGCCAGCAGCGAGGATAGCACAGATACGCAGTATTTT.

The J gene is TRBJ2-1, the V gene TRBV20-1; 7 bases line up with TRBD1. CDR3 size: 12 residues. The V segment lost 6 bases and the J segment 9 bases; nucleotides outside the gene matches: 8. The V gene's germline CDR1 is DFQATT and CDR2 SNEGSKA (reference sequence). CDR3 residues: CSAVDRAGEQFF. The CDR3 DNA follows: TGCAGTGCCGTAGACAGGGCCGGTGAGCAGTTCTTC.

This clone was picked up many times. This chain links TRBV30 with TRBJ2-7; D gene unclear. Germline lookup yields CDR1 GTSNPN and CDR2 SVGIG (reference sequence). The CDR3 extends over 11 amino acids. The V and J ends lost 5 bases and 3 bases respectively, with 8 bases between them. Written as DNA, the CDR3 is TGTGCCTGGGTAGGGAACTACGAGCAGTACTTC. Its protein is CAWVGNYEQYF.

There are a few counts of this clone. The V call is TRBV4-1, the J call TRBJ2-5, with 9 bases lining up with TRBD1. CDR3 length: 16 amino acids. The germline gives CDR1 MGHRA, CDR2 YSYEKL. The trim removed 5 bases at V and 1 base at J, leaving 8 bases unmatched. The CDR3 loop is CASSTGTGFSQETQYF. The CDR3 nucleotides read TGCGCCAGCAGCACCGGGACAGGGTTTTCCCAAGAGACCCAGTACTTC.

This clone is a singleton in its sample. The chain has TRBV20-1 and TRBJ2-7; 7 bases agree with TRBD2. Losses at the gene ends were 6 bases for V and 3 bases for J; bases not matched to a gene: 8. The germline CDR1 and CDR2 sequences are DFQATT and SNEGSKA (reference sequence). The CDR3 sequence is 13 residues long. The DNA for the CDR3 is TGCAGTGCCGCACCCCCGGGAGGCTACGAGCAGTACTTC. This encodes CSAAPPGGYEQYF.